This entry concerns a single T cell receptor (beta chain). Treatment here: roughly 19 received Ad26.COV2.S at low or high dose, single or two shots; 5 received placebo; per-sample allocation not given. After the first vaccine or placebo injection, samples were drawn on day 63. This specimen belongs to a study of Ad26.COV2.S vaccination and SARS-CoV-2 variants. Libraries were prepared by immunoSEQ multiplex PCR; TCRdb keeps only in-frame clonotypes and omits some of them. Of more than 250,000 clones detected, over 75% appear once; the ten largest clones hold about 3.1%. Germline V lookup: CDR1 SGHRS, CDR2 YFSETQ. This CDR3 comprises 16 residues. J lost 8 bases, V lost 2 bases, and 11 bases had no gene match.

The TCR sequence derives from a person between 18 and 65 years old who received the Ad26.COV2.S COVID-19 vaccine or a placebo. The rearrangement uses TRBV5-1 and TRBJ2-1; TRBD2 aligns across 9 bases. The sequencing used peripheral blood, collected in a trial of Ad26.COV2.S vaccine versus placebo. The CDR3 nucleotides are TGCGCCAGCAGCTTAGGGGTAGCGGGGGAGTTGGATGAGCAGTTCTTC. Its translation: CASSLGVAGELDEQFF.